This entry describes one TCR beta chain. Its antigen is not identified. This entry comes from a study of T cell responses to AZD1222 COVID-19 vaccine. This CDR3 is 14 amino acids long. The germline V and J ends were trimmed by 1 base and 1 base, with 7 bases remaining between them. CDR1 is SGHAT, CDR2 FQNNGV, per germline. The study's findings and limits: Of the AZD1222 recipients, only 5 to 7 were seropositive at baseline. CD4 TCRs associated with vaccination spanned spike, dominating at 160-218 and 743-854.

Pooling was applied to second doses at about 4 or about 12 weeks. Clones were sequenced by immunoSEQ multiplex PCR, and TCRdb holds only the in-frame ones, with some missing. The table shows 110,000 or so clones, with about 89% occurring only once. The sequence came from an adult who received the AZD1222 COVID-19 vaccine. The material sequenced was peripheral blood, taken 28 days after the second AZD1222 dose. The rearrangement joins TRBV11-2 to TRBJ1-1; D is unresolved. CDR3 region: CASSLVLTNTEAFF. In DNA, the CDR3 is TGTGCCAGCAGCTTAGTACTGACGAACACTGAAGCTTTCTTT.